This entry is about one TCR beta chain. The antigen is undetermined. The entry originates in a study of T cell responses to AZD1222 COVID-19 vaccine. Across the whole study: Pooling of second doses given at about 4 or about 12 weeks was done. General study points: Spike as a whole was targeted by vaccine-associated CD4 TCRs, dominant at 160-218 and 743-854. At baseline, just a handful of AZD1222 recipients tested seropositive. The sample set comprised mostly white British donors with more females, and clonal diversity was possibly underestimated.

The CDR3 is made up of 15 amino acids. J lost 5 bases, V lost 6 bases, and 12 bases had no gene match. CDR1 LNHDA and CDR2 SQIVND come from the germline V gene (reference sequence). Sequencing used immunoSEQ multiplex PCR; TCRdb keeps in-frame clones, though not all of them. Here the sample spans under 95,000 clones, more than 70% being singletons. The genes are TRBV19 and TRBJ1-2; 7 positions agree with TRBD1. The source material was peripheral blood, sampled on day 0 of AZD1222 vaccination. The origin of this receptor is an adult in good health. CDR3 sequence reads: CASSVTVQGRYGYTF. As DNA, the CDR3 is TGTGCCAGTAGCGTAACCGTACAGGGGAGGTATGGCTACACCTTC.